The T cell receptor (beta chain) under discussion was sequenced for a study of T cell responses to AZD1222 COVID-19 vaccine (dated by TCRdb to the early 2020s). Looking at the study overall: AZD1222 recipients given second doses at about 4 weeks or at about 12 weeks were pooled, since spike-specific TCR depth and breadth were not found to differ between the two schedules. A total of 233 trial participants underwent TCR sequencing, of whom roughly 210 received two doses of AZD1222 and about 25 received two doses of the MenACWY control vaccine. Enrollment into the trials was organized by age into subgroups of 18-55, 56-69 and 70-plus years, and those subgroups contained 148, 28 and 57 TCR-sequenced participants, respectively. Findings and caveats that apply to the study as a whole: Participants were mostly white British and included more females than males, and it was suggested by the authors that clonal diversity may have been underestimated. Vaccine-associated CD4 TCRs spanned the whole spike protein, with dominant responses in regions 160-218 and 743-854. No day 14 peak-response samples were available, so repertoires were characterized only after the peak T cell response. After two AZD1222 doses, both the breadth and the depth of spike-specific TCRs were significantly higher than at day 0 and than in MenACWY recipients. Reportedly, almost half of the unique spike-specific TCRs recognized epitopes lying outside the regions that are mutated in the B.1.351 and B.1.1.7 variants. The 56-69-year group was small, and its depth increase did not reach significance, likely because of low power. Conclusions about previously exposed vaccinees were limited because only six AZD1222 recipients were SARS-CoV-2 seropositive at baseline.

A word on this clone: Its antigen is still unknown. The input lacks base qualities; no much larger clone sits a single base away.

The CDR3 regions of human TCRbeta chains were analyzed by immunosequencing. The study's processing was this. Repertoire TCRs were checked for matches against a reference library of SARS-CoV-2-specific TCRs that had been generated using the MIRA antigen-specificity platform. Breadth was defined as the fraction of unique TCRs that were SARS-CoV-2-associated, and depth was defined as the fraction of total T cells that were SARS-CoV-2-associated. Using the MIRA data, each spike-specific TCR was mapped to the spike region that the TCR reacts to and placed in a CD4 or CD8 class. Log10-transformed breadth and depth values were compared by one-way ANOVA with Sidak's multiple comparisons tests. TCRdb carries this immuneACCESS record with in-frame sequences only. Its versions omit some clonotypes, under half of them owing to an unresolved V gene in the studies checked, with the rest unexplained. V and J calls plus clone size are reproduced from that table; the DNA served to infer D and trimming. Within this sample are approximately 130,000 clones, with roughly nine tenths of them counted one time only. The ten largest account for roughly a quarter of the sample.

The germline V end is reduced by 8 bases and the J end by 1 base; junction bases left unmatched: 10. CDR1 WSHSY and CDR2 SAAADI are derived from the germline V gene. The CDR3 contains 15 residues, cysteine and phenylalanine counted. Only the CDR3 region is kept as DNA, spanning 45 bases read in frame from base 1. According to the study, the label for this sample's time point signals: baseline before first vaccination. Vaccinee samples were obtained from the UK trials COV001 and COV002, which included a single-blind randomized controlled phase 2/3 trial of AZD1222 (ChAdOx1 nCoV-19) in healthy adults. For TCRbeta chain sequencing, PBMC samples were collected from trial participants at day 0 and at day 28 after the second dose.

This receptor was taken from an adult in good health. The rearrangement combines TRBV10-2 with TRBJ1-1; 7 central nucleotides agree with TRBD1. Sequencing used peripheral blood, obtained on day 0 of AZD1222 vaccination. The DNA is TGCGCCAGCTGTTCAGGGGGGGGGCGGAACACTGAAGCTTTCTTT. This sequence encodes CASCSGGGRNTEAFF.